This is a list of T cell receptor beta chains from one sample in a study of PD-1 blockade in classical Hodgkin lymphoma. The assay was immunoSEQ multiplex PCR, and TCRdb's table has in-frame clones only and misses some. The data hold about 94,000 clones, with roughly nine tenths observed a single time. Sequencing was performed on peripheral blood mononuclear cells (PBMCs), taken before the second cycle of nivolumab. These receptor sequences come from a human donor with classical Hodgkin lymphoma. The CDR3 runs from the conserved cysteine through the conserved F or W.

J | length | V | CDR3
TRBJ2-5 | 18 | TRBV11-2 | CASSLGDVTYKYQETQYF
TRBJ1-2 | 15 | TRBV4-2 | CASSQDQQARYGYTF
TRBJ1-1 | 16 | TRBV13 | CASSPQTTGHHTEAFF
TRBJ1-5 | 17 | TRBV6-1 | CASSETMQVLSNQPQHF
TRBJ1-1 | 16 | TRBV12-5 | CASGLGPPSTAAEAFF
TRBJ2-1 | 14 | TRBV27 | CASSLEGGYNEQFF
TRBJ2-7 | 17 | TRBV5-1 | CASSLTSGIPNSGEQYF
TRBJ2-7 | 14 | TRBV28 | CASSFLARSYEQYF
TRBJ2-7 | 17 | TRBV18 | CASSPPGSSSSSYEQYF
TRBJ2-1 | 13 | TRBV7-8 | CASSLAGRAEQFF
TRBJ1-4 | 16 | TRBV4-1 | CASSQAPGVPNEKLFF
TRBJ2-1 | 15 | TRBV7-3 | CASSVWPSDYNEQFF
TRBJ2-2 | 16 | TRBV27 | CASSPNSGVNTGELFF
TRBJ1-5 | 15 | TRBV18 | CASSEQGPSNQPQHF
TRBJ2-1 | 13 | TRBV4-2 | CASRQTRAVEQFF
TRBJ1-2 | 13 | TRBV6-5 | CASSYSKNYGYTF
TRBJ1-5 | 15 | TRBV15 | CATSRDLSDNQPQHF
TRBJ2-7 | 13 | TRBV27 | CASSFAPNYEQYF
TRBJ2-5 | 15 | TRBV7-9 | CASSLGFGGLETQYF
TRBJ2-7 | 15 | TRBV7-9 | CASSFVGQGPYEQYF
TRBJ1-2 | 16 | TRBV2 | CASSSISGTASYGYTF
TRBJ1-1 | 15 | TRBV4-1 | CASSQESGLNTEAFF
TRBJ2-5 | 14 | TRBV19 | CASTPGQGAVTQYF
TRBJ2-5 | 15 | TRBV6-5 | CASTYSSRGGETQYF
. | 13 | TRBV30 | CAWSVQYSHEQYF
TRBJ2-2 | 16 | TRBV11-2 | CASSLVGRMNTGELFF
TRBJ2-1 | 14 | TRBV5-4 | CASRGAGEYNEQFF
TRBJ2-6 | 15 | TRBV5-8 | CASSLRALGANVLTF
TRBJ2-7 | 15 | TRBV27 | CASSLAGQAPYEQYF
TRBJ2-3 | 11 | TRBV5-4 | CASSPGDTQYF
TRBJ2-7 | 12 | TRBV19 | CASGRAPYEQYF
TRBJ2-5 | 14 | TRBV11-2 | CASSLRGAQETQYF
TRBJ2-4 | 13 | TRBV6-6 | CAASGGAKNIQYF
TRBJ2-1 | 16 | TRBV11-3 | CASSLAGGGGANEQFF
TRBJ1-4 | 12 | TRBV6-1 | CASSEGNEKLFF
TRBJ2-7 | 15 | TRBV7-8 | CASSLADRGIGEQYF
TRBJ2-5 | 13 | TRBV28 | CASSFGGQETQYF
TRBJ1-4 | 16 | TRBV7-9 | CASSLGGGLLNEKLFF
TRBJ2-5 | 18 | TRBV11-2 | CASSPKDGTSGRAETQYF
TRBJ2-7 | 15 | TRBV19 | CASMPGPGVSDEQYF
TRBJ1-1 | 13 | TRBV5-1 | CASSLSRYTEAFF
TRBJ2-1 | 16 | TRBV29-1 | CSVGRGGLAGLNEQFF
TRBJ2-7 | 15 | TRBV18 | CASSPARDEVTEQYF
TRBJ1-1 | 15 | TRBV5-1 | CASSLDRWENTEAFF
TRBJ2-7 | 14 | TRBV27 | CASSLSGQAYEQYF
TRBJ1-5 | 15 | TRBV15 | CATSSRTLGWEPQHF
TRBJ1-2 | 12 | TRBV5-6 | CASSLAGYGYTF
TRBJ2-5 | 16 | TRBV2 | CASSDDRETVQETQYF
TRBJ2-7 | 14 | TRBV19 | CASKATSGSYEQYF
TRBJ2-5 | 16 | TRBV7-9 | CASSLALAGVGETQYF
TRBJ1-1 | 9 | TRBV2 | CARTGEAFF
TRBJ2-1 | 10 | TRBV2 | CASSHNEQFF